These 9 T cell receptor beta chains were all obtained from the same sample, sequenced in a study of CD8 T cells in ankylosing spondylitis. TCRdb passed the 5' RACE reads through MiXCR, listing each CDR3 protein once. Of 150,000 to 200,000 distinct CDR3 sequences listed, roughly 34% are singletons. The sample taken for sequencing was synovial fluid, either unsorted or a sorted T cell fraction (not recorded which). The receptors here all came from a male donor with ankylosing spondylitis.

J is TRBJ1-5 and V is TRBV27; no clear D gene. The CDR3 spans 15 residues. Trimming stripped 5 bases from V and 2 bases from J, with 13 bases between. Germline values: CDR1 MNHEY, CDR2 SMNVEV (reference sequence). CDR3 DNA: TGTGCCAGCAGTCCGGACCCCTTTGGCAATCAGCCCCAGCATTTT. It encodes CASSPDPFGNQPQHF.

The CDR3 spells CASSLSRFYENTGELFF. The CDR3 DNA sequence: TGTGCCAGCAGCCTTTCTCGGTTCTATGAGAACACCGGGGAGCTGTTTTTT. The V call is TRBV7-8, the J call TRBJ2-2; D call uncertain. The CDR3 spans 17 residues. Looked up from germline, CDR1 is SGHVS and CDR2 is FQNEAQ. Trimming took 5 bases from V and 1 from J, leaving 17 bases between them.

The chain has TRBV7-2 and TRBJ1-4, with no clear D. V was clipped by 0 bases and J by 0 bases, with 5 bases between them. The germline gives CDR1 SGHTA, CDR2 FQGNSA. The CDR3 runs to 15 residues. The CDR3 sequence is CASSLAQTTNEKLFF. As DNA, the CDR3 is TGTGCCAGCAGCTTAGCGCAGACAACTAATGAAAAACTGTTTTTT.

This clonotype was detected ten times or more. This rearrangement joins TRBV11-2 to TRBJ2-2; unclear D gene. CDR3 length: 12 residues. Germline CDR1 is SGHAT and CDR2 is FQNNGV. V lost 3 bases to trimming and J lost 4 bases, with 3 bases between them. CDR3 coding DNA: TGTGCCAGCAGCTTCCGCACCGGGGAGCTGTTTTTT. Protein product: CASSFRTGELFF.

This clonotype was seen ten or more times. The J gene is TRBJ2-3, the V gene TRBV5-1; 8 nucleotides line up with TRBD2. The J segment lost 1 base and the V segment lost 4 bases, leaving 8 bases of the junction unmatched. CDR1 and CDR2 (germline): SGHRS, YFSETQ. CDR3 length: 16 residues. The CDR3 region is CASSPGGAGGTDTQYF. In DNA, the CDR3 is TGCGCCAGCAGCCCGGGCGGAGCGGGAGGCACAGATACGCAGTATTTT. The full variable domain, completed using reference TRBV5-1 and TRBJ2-3, is KAGVTQTPRYLIKTRGQQVTLSCSPISGHRSVSWYQQTPGQGLQFLFEYFSETQRNKGNFPGRFSGRQFSNSRSEMNVSTLELGDSALYLCASSPGGAGGTDTQYFGPGTRLTVL.

There are a few counts of this clonotype. The rearrangement uses TRBV20-1 and TRBJ2-1, with TRBD2 matching 10 bases. CDR1 is DFQATT and CDR2 is SNEGSKA in the germline V gene (reference sequence). V lost 6 bases to trimming and J lost 0 bases; unmatched junction nucleotides: 5. The CDR3 consists of 15 residues. This CDR3 reads CSAERTSGSYNEQFF. CDR3 bases: TGCAGTGCCGAGAGGACTAGCGGCTCCTACAATGAGCAGTTCTTC.

Many counts were recorded for this clonotype. The chain employs TRBV24-1 and TRBJ2-1; 7 nucleotides align to TRBD2. Germline V gene sequence: CDR1 KGHDR, CDR2 SFDVKD. The CDR3 has 16 amino acids. V dropped 4 bases and J dropped 8; count of bases not matched to a gene: 13. The CDR3 DNA is TGTGCCACCAGTGACCCGACTAGCCGGTTAGTCGATGAGCAGTTCTTC. This gives the protein CATSDPTSRLVDEQFF.

This clonotype was seen at least ten times. The gene calls are TRBV7-9 and TRBJ2-1; D gene ambiguous. Trimming left V 1 base short and J 6 bases short, with 4 bases between. The CDR3 contains 12 residues. Germline loops: CDR1 SEHNR, CDR2 FQNEAQ (reference sequence). The CDR3 nucleotides are TGTGCCAGCAGCTTAGTTGTCAATGAGCAGTTCTTC. Residues: CASSLVVNEQFF.

This clonotype was seen a handful of times. The chain is built from TRBV20-1 and TRBJ2-7, with 7 nucleotides matching TRBD1. The V and J ends lost 0 bases and 2 bases, in that order; junction bases with no gene match: 7. Germline V gives CDR1 DFQATT, CDR2 SNEGSKA (reference sequence). There are 15 residues in the CDR3. In DNA, the CDR3 is TGCAGTGCTAGAGATCAAGGGGGCCTCGCCTACGAGCAGTACTTC. Protein sequence: CSARDQGGLAYEQYF.